This TCR beta chain was recorded in a study of blood T cell repertoires in COVID-19. Study-level information: Spain, Italy and the United States supplied samples that represented acute and convalescent COVID-19. PBMCs, B-cell-depleted T cells, or T cells provided the cDNA or gDNA that made up the material.

Per the original data handling: Quantification of nucleated cells was approximated via reference gene primer amplification. Method: immunoSEQ multiplex PCR; TCRdb's copy keeps in-frame clones and lacks some. V, J and clone size were drawn from that table, and D and trimming were deduced from the DNA. The sample consists of roughly 230,000 clones, 83% of them appearing once. The J segment lost 1 base and the V segment lost 6 bases, leaving 14 bases of the junction unmatched. Germline CDR1 reads LGHDT; CDR2 reads YNNKEL (reference sequence). The CDR3 consists of 18 residues. The specimen sequenced was peripheral blood. The V and J genes are TRBV3-1 (or the pseudogene TRBV3-2) and TRBJ2-7; the match to TRBD2 covers 11 bases. The receptor was derived from a woman in her fifties or sixties with acute or convalescent COVID-19. DNA for the CDR3: TGTGCCAGCAGTACAACTAGCGGGGGTTCCATAGCATCCTACGAGCAGTACTTC. Its translation is CASSTTSGGSIASYEQYF.